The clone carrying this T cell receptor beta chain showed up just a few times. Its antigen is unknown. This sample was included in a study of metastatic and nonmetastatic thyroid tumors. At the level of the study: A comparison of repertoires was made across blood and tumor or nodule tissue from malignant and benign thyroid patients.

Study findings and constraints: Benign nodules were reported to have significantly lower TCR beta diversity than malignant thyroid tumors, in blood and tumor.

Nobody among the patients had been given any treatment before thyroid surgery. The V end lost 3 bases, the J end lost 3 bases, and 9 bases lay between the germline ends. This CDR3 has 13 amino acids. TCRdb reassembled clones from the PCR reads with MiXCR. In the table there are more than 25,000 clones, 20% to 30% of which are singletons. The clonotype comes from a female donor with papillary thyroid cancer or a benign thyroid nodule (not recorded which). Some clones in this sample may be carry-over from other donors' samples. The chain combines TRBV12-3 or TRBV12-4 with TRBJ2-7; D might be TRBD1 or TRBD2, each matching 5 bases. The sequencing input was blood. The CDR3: CASSLGVSYEQYF. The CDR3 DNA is TGTGCCAGCAGTTTGGGGGTCAGCTACGAGCAGTACTTC.